This T cell receptor beta chain was sequenced in a study of cytomegalovirus exposure and HLA in healthy donors. Details on this clone: The antigen remains unidentified.

The ends were cut back, 3 bases at V and 5 bases at J, with 16 bases in the middle. The CDR3 is made up of 15 amino acids. Germline-derived CDR1 and CDR2 are LNHDA and SQIVND (reference sequence). PCR primers comprised 60 Vbeta and 13 Jbeta primers. Some clones are missing from TCRdb's copy, which holds only in-frame ones; the method was immunoSEQ multiplex PCR. The table lists about 210,000 clones, approximately 82% of them singletons. Overall study results and limits: Across donors, most TCRs were seen rarely, yet some public ones were widespread.

The chain joins TRBV19 to TRBJ1-2; a weak D match, TRBD1 (6 bases). The TCR comes from a man in his forties in good health and CMV-seropositive. Sequenced material: PBMCs. The CDR3 nucleotides are TGTGCCAGTAGTATCGGGGGAGGGGGAGAGTATGGCTACACCTTC. Its protein is CASSIGGGGEYGYTF. The whole variable domain, filled in from reference TRBV19 and TRBJ1-2, reads DGGITQSPKYLFRKEGQNVTLSCEQNLNHDAMYWYRQDPGQGLRLIYYSQIVNDFQKGDIAEGYSVSREKKESFPLTVTSAQKNPTAFYLCASSIGGGGEYGYTFGSGTRLTVV.